This T cell receptor beta chain comes out of a study of early stage breast cancer tumors. Study in general: Average read coverage per sample was approximately 9.4-fold.

The ends lost 3 bases at V and 2 bases at J; junction bases unmatched: 6. The CDR3 has 17 residues. CDR1 SGHDN and CDR2 FVKESK come from the germline V gene. Clones were read by immunoSEQ multiplex PCR, and TCRdb kept only the in-frame ones, dropping some. The data show more than 15,000 clones, 65% to 85% seen once. To note about this clone: Its antigen remains unidentified.

Study results and limitations: Bulk DNA sequencing of unsorted cells missed chain pairing and markers. Tumor and normal breast were distinguished via blood comparison in about 90% of the 16 patients.

Sequencing was carried out using blood. This sequence originates from a person between 65 and 79 years old with breast cancer. The chain recombines TRBV14 with TRBJ2-1; TRBD2 matches at 11 bases. The CDR3 loop is CASSQWVLAGAYNEQFF. CDR3 nucleotide sequence: TGTGCCAGCAGCCAGTGGGTACTAGCGGGGGCCTACAATGAGCAGTTCTTC.